Shown below are 10 T cell receptor beta chains from a single sample sequenced in a study of metastatic and nonmetastatic thyroid tumors (dated by TCRdb to about 2020). The library was built by means of PCR. Sequencing relied on an Illumina HiSeq 4000. Clones were called with MiXCR by TCRdb after fastp trimmed the public reads at Q25, and only in-frame beta chains were retained. The sample table contains about 30,000 clones; only one count was recorded for 35% of them. The ten largest make up approximately 24% of the sample. No treatment had been received by any patient before thyroid surgery. Sequenced material: tumor tissue. The receptors stem from a female donor with papillary thyroid cancer or a benign thyroid nodule (not recorded which). Some clones in this sample may be carry-over from other donors' samples.

The chain employs TRBV11-2 and TRBJ2-7; D gene ambiguous. Trimming took 5 bases from V and 0 from J, leaving 2 bases between them. This CDR3 region has 11 residues. Per the germline V gene, CDR1 is SGHAT and CDR2 is FQNNGV. The CDR3, as DNA: TGTGCCAGCAGCCCCTCCTACGAGCAGTACTTC. Translating gives CASSPSYEQYF.

There are a few counts of this clone. The chain employs TRBV24-1 and TRBJ2-2; 7 bases map to TRBD1. Unmatched junction bases numbered 6, after V lost 0 bases and J lost 6 bases. This CDR3 comprises 16 residues. Germline assignment: CDR1 KGHDR and CDR2 SFDVKD. CDR3 sequence reads: CATSDLTQGGAGELFF. The DNA for the CDR3 is TGTGCCACCAGTGATTTGACCCAAGGGGGCGCCGGGGAGCTGTTTTTT.

J is TRBJ2-1 and V is TRBV28; 10 bases line up with TRBD2. V shed 5 bases and J 8 bases; nucleotides not matched to a gene: 12. This CDR3 comprises 16 residues. From germline, CDR1 is MDHEN and CDR2 SYDVKM. The CDR3 reads CASSAPQREGLYEQFF. Here the CDR3 DNA reads TGTGCCAGCAGTGCCCCCCAGCGGGAGGGTCTCTATGAGCAGTTCTTC.

The chain has TRBV5-1 and TRBJ2-5, with TRBD2 matching over 9 bases. The J call is in doubt because the DNA end fits TRBJ2-1 better. The CDR3 covers 15 residues. The germline V gene encodes CDR1 SGHRS and CDR2 YFSETQ. CDR3 sequence: CASSLGLAGEDEQFF. For the CDR3, the DNA is TGCGCCAGCAGCTTGGGGTTAGCGGGAGAGGATGAGCAGTTCTTC.

The chain couples TRBV18 to TRBJ2-6; D gene unclear. The V and J ends lost 6 bases and 0 bases respectively, with 12 bases between them. Looked up from germline, CDR1 is KGHSH and CDR2 is LQKENI. CDR3 length: 16 residues. The CDR3 sequence is CASSFRTNSGANVLTF. DNA for the CDR3: TGTGCCAGCTCGTTCCGAACTAACTCTGGGGCCAACGTCCTGACTTTC. The complete variable domain, with remaining parts taken from reference TRBV18 and TRBJ2-6, reads NAGVMQNPRHLVRRRGQEARLRCSPMKGHSHVYWYRQLPEEGLKFMVYLQKENIIDESGMPKERFSAEFPKEGPSILRIQQVVRGDSAAYFCASSFRTNSGANVLTFGAGSRLTVL.

This chain connects TRBV30 to TRBJ2-1, with 7 bases identical to TRBD1. Germline values: CDR1 GTSNPN, CDR2 SVGIG (reference sequence). The CDR3 runs to 12 residues. Trimming took 4 bases from V and 7 from J; bases not matched to a gene: 4. The CDR3 DNA sequence: TGTGCCTGGACAGGGGGTATGAATGAGCAGTTCTTC. Its translation is CAWTGGMNEQFF.

This clone occurred a few times. This chain's CDR3 is CSARVQKGSPTDTQYF. Here the CDR3 DNA reads TGCAGTGCTAGAGTTCAAAAGGGTAGCCCAACAGATACGCAGTATTTT. This chain uses TRBV20-1 with TRBJ2-3; no firm D call. This CDR3 is built from 16 residues. From germline, CDR1 is DFQATT and CDR2 SNEGSKA (reference sequence). The V end lost 1 base, the J end lost 3 bases, and 17 bases lay between the germline ends.

This clone showed up just once. The chain joins TRBV11-2 to TRBJ1-1, with 8 bases identical to TRBD1. The CDR3 loop spans 12 amino acids. V gave up 5 bases and J gave up 8 bases; unmatched junction bases: 4. Germline V lookup: CDR1 SGHAT, CDR2 FQNNGV. CDR3 residues: CASSGDRREAFF. CDR3 DNA sequence: TGTGCCAGCAGCGGGGACAGGAGGGAAGCTTTCTTT.

The V call is TRBV5-1, the J call TRBJ2-2; possibly TRBD2 for D (6 bases). V lost 0 bases and J lost 5, with 11 bases in between. From germline, CDR1 is SGHRS and CDR2 YFSETQ. This CDR3 is built from 15 residues. This chain's CDR3 is CASSLDGRGTGELFF. CDR3 sequence (DNA): TGCGCCAGCAGCTTGGACGGGAGAGGGACCGGGGAGCTGTTTTTT. Looking up the rest from reference TRBV5-1 and TRBJ2-2 gives the full variable domain: KAGVTQTPRYLIKTRGQQVTLSCSPISGHRSVSWYQQTPGQGLQFLFEYFSETQRNKGNFPGRFSGRQFSNSRSEMNVSTLELGDSALYLCASSLDGRGTGELFFGEGSRLTVL.

The CDR3 sequence is CASSDGTSGRGSTDTQYF. The DNA of the CDR3 is TGTGCCAGCAGCGACGGGACTAGCGGGAGAGGTAGCACAGATACGCAGTATTTT. The genes are TRBV21-1 and TRBJ2-3; TRBD2 is taken as the D call from the table, unchecked against the DNA. TRBV21-1 is a known pseudogene. This CDR3 comprises 18 residues.